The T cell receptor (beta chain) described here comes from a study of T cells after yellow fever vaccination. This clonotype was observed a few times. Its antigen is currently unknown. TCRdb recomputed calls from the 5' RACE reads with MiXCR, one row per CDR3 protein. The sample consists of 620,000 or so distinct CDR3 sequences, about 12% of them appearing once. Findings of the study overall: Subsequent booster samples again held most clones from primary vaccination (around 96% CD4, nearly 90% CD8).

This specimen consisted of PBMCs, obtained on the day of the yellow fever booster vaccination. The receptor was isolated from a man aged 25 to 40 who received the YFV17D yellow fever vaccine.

Here the CDR3 reads CASSWERELEYF. As DNA, the CDR3 is TGTGCCAGCAGTTGGGAGCGGGAGCTCGAGTACTTC. This rearrangement joins TRBV6-2 or TRBV6-3 to TRBJ2-7, with TRBD2 matching over 8 bases. In germline, CDR1 is MNHEY, CDR2 SVGEGT. The CDR3 is 12 residues long. Unmatched junction bases numbered 7, after V lost 4 bases and J lost 11 bases.